These 29 T cell receptor beta chains came from one sample sequenced in a study of OX40 agonist ivuxolimab in advanced cancers. This table comes from immunoSEQ multiplex PCR, and its TCRdb copy is limited to in-frame clones, with some not included. The table includes approximately 40,000 clones, more than 80% detected once. The sequenced sample was CD4+ or CD8+ T cells sorted from blood, obtained in a trial of the OX40 agonist ivuxolimab. These receptors were taken from an adult with an advanced solid tumor such as melanoma, head and neck, liver or kidney cancer.

V and J are TRBV5-1 and TRBJ2-1, with D possibly TRBD2 on 5 matching bases. Trimming cost V 1 base and J 1 base, with 12 bases left between them. This CDR3 contains 16 residues. Germline CDR1 reads SGHRS; CDR2 reads YFSETQ. Written as DNA, the CDR3 is TGCGCCAGCAGCTTGACTGCGGGCCGATCCTACAATGAGCAGTTCTTC. Translating gives CASSLTAGRSYNEQFF.

The rearrangement joins TRBV6-6 to TRBJ2-1; no firm D call. Germline V gene lookup returns CDR1 MNHNY and CDR2 SVGAGI (reference sequence). There are 13 residues in the CDR3. Trimming cost V 6 bases and J 9 bases, with 15 bases left between them. The CDR3 region is CASRYSLIGEQFF. The CDR3 bases are TGTGCCAGCAGGTATTCTTTGATTGGTGAGCAGTTCTTC.

The rearrangement joins TRBV18 to TRBJ2-7; D not resolved. V was pared by 3 bases and J by 3 bases, with 9 bases between. The germline V gene encodes CDR1 KGHSH and CDR2 LQKENI. CDR3 size: 13 residues. The CDR3 spells CASSPPAVYEQYF. In DNA form, the CDR3 reads TGTGCCAGCTCACCCCCCGCGGTCTACGAGCAGTACTTC.

This chain joins TRBV2 and TRBJ2-3, with 12 bases identical to TRBD1. The trim removed 4 bases at V and 0 bases at J, leaving 8 bases unmatched. Per the germline V gene, CDR1 is SNHLY and CDR2 is FYNNEI. This CDR3 is 18 amino acids long. The DNA of the CDR3 is TGTGCCAGCAGTGGCCCGGGACAGGGGGCTCTGAGCACAGATACGCAGTATTTT. As protein: CASSGPGQGALSTDTQYF.

The gene calls are TRBV5-1 and TRBJ2-1, with 7 bases aligning to TRBD2. The V and J ends lost 1 base and 7 bases, in that order; junction bases with no gene match: 8. Germline V gives CDR1 SGHRS, CDR2 YFSETQ. CDR3 length: 15 amino acids. The CDR3 loop reads CASSLRLAERNEQFF. The CDR3, as DNA: TGCGCCAGCAGCTTGCGGCTAGCGGAGAGAAATGAGCAGTTCTTC.

This chain connects TRBV7-3 to TRBJ1-2; no clear D gene. Trimming cost V 2 bases and J 4 bases, with 8 bases left between them. CDR1 and CDR2 from the germline V gene are SGHTA and FQGTGA. This CDR3 spans 13 amino acids. CDR3 sequence: CASSLAVSYGYTF. The CDR3 bases are TGTGCCAGCAGCTTAGCTGTGTCCTATGGCTACACCTTC.

The chain employs TRBV9 and TRBJ2-3, with 10 bases matching TRBD2. CDR1 is SGDLS, CDR2 YYNGEE, per germline. The CDR3 extends over 17 amino acids. V lost 3 bases to trimming and J lost 4 bases; unmatched junction nucleotides: 11. The DNA for the CDR3 is TGTGCCAGCAGCGCCCGTCTCCTAGCGGGAGTGGCAGATACGCAGTATTTT. Protein: CASSARLLAGVADTQYF.

V usage is TRBV6-4 and J usage is TRBJ1-2; 7 positions agree with TRBD1. Germline CDR1 reads MRHNA; CDR2 reads SNTAGT. V shed 7 bases and J 8 bases; nucleotides not matched to a gene: 13. This CDR3 has 14 residues. The CDR3 DNA sequence: TGTGCCAGCATATCTTGGAAGGGGGCAGGCGGCTACACCTTC. Its translation: CASISWKGAGGYTF.

V usage is TRBV29-1 and J usage is TRBJ2-7, with a possible D match to TRBD1 (6 bases). CDR3 length: 12 amino acids. Trimming took off 6 bases at V and 3 bases at J, with 12 bases between the two ends. The germline V gene encodes CDR1 SQVTM and CDR2 ANQGSEA. CDR3: CSVQGRDYEQYF. CDR3 bases: TGCAGCGTACAGGGAAGGGACTACGAGCAGTACTTC.

V and J are TRBV5-6 and TRBJ1-2, with 8 bases identical to TRBD1. With 2 bases clipped from V and 6 bases from J, the junction kept 12 bases outside the gene matches. The germline V gene encodes CDR1 SGHDT and CDR2 YYEEEE. The CDR3 sequence is 16 residues long. The chain's CDR3 is CASSFRRTGTLHGYTF. CDR3 nucleotide sequence: TGTGCCAGCAGCTTTAGAAGGACAGGGACCCTTCATGGCTACACCTTC.

This chain links TRBV9 with TRBJ2-2; D gene unclear. The CDR3 is 13 residues long. Between the trimmed V and J ends, which lost 0 bases and 1 base, there was a span of 1 base. Germline assignment: CDR1 SGDLS and CDR2 YYNGEE. DNA of the CDR3: TGTGCCAGCAGCGTAGGGAACACCGGGGAGCTGTTTTTT. Protein: CASSVGNTGELFF.

The CDR3 is CASSQDNQRSSYNEQFF. As DNA, the CDR3 is TGTGCCAGCAGCCAAGATAACCAGCGGAGCTCCTACAATGAGCAGTTCTTC. The chain is built from TRBV4-2 and TRBJ2-1, with D tentatively TRBD2 (5 bases). Per the germline V gene, CDR1 is LGHNA and CDR2 is YNFKEQ. CDR3 length equals 17 residues. Trimming removed 0 bases from V and 0 bases from J, with 12 bases in between.

This clone was found a few times. The sample carries other DNA sequences with the same CDR3. The CDR3 DNA is TGCGCCAGCAGCTTGGAAGAGACCCAGTACTTC. It codes for CASSLEETQYF. The chain has TRBV5-1 and TRBJ2-5; D gene ambiguous. This CDR3 is built from 11 residues. The V gene's germline CDR1 is SGHRS and CDR2 YFSETQ. V was shortened by 0 bases and J by 3 bases, with 0 bases between the two germline ends.

This chain links TRBV30 with TRBJ1-5, with D hard to call. With 3 bases removed from V and 1 base from J, the gap between germline ends came to 19 bases. Germline V gives CDR1 GTSNPN, CDR2 SVGIG (reference sequence). The CDR3 consists of 17 residues. The CDR3 sequence is CAWRVPGPRRSNQPQHF. CDR3 coding DNA: TGTGCCTGGAGGGTTCCCGGGCCCCGGAGAAGCAATCAGCCCCAGCATTTT.

The chain couples TRBV11-2 to TRBJ2-1, with D perhaps matching TRBD2 (7 bases). This CDR3 spans 12 amino acids. Germline V gene data show CDR1 as SGHAT and CDR2 as FQNNGV. V lost 5 bases to trimming and J lost 7 bases, with 9 bases between them. CDR3 DNA: TGTGCCAGCAGCAAGGGGGGGAATGAGCAGTTCTTC. Its translation: CASSKGGNEQFF.

The rearrangement links TRBV11-3 to TRBJ2-5; 7 nucleotides line up with TRBD2. From germline, CDR1 is SGHNT and CDR2 YENEEA. With V trimmed by 5 bases and J by 5 bases, 2 bases remained unmatched. The CDR3 runs 12 residues. The CDR3, as DNA: TGTGCCAGCAGCGCTAGCGGTGAGACCCAGTACTTC. Translated: CASSASGETQYF.

The chain employs TRBV18 and TRBJ2-2, with D uncertain. Deletions cut 3 bases from V and 5 bases from J, with 10 bases between. The CDR3 length is 14 residues. Germline CDR1 reads KGHSH; CDR2 reads LQKENI. The CDR3 is CASSPALETGELFF. CDR3 sequence (DNA): TGTGCCAGCTCACCGGCCTTGGAGACCGGGGAGCTGTTTTTT.

This chain joins TRBV2 and TRBJ1-6; tentative D call: TRBD1 (6 bases). The V and J ends lost 5 bases and 11 bases respectively, with 22 bases between them. The CDR3 is 16 amino acids. Germline V gives CDR1 SNHLY, CDR2 FYNNEI. The CDR3 region is CASSIKGGQISPPLHF. The CDR3 DNA reads TGTGCCAGCAGTATAAAGGGAGGACAGATATCGCCACCCCTCCACTTT.

This chain connects TRBV5-1 to TRBJ2-1, with 7 positions matching TRBD2. CDR1 is SGHRS and CDR2 is YFSETQ in the germline V gene. The CDR3 is 15 amino acids. J lost 9 bases, V lost 10 bases, and 19 bases had no gene match. CDR3 bases: TGCGCCCACAAGGCCGGACTAGAGTTTTCCGGTGAGCAGTTCTTC. Amino acids: CAHKAGLEFSGEQFF.

This clone was seen only once. V gene TRBV19 combines with J gene TRBJ1-5, with D perhaps TRBD1 (5 bases). The CDR3 consists of 13 residues. Trimming shortened V by 4 bases and J by 6 bases, and 10 bases separated the two germline ends. CDR1 LNHDA and CDR2 SQIVND come from the germline V gene (reference sequence). The CDR3 sequence: CASSTRVGQPQHF. In DNA form, the CDR3 reads TGTGCCAGTAGTACCAGGGTGGGTCAGCCCCAGCATTTT.

The sample holds a few counts of this clone. CDR3 sequence (DNA): TGCGCCAGCAGCCAGACCCGGGACATCACTGAAGCTTTCTTT. Protein: CASSQTRDITEAFF. The chain couples TRBV4-1 to TRBJ1-1; TRBD1 might be the D (6 bases). This CDR3 comprises 14 residues. V lost 3 bases and J lost 4, with 12 bases in between. Germline values: CDR1 MGHRA, CDR2 YSYEKL.

V gene TRBV5-1 combines with J gene TRBJ1-1, with D maybe TRBD1 (5 bases). Trimming pared 0 bases from V and 11 bases from J, leaving 14 bases between. The CDR3 consists of 13 residues. Germline V CDR1 and CDR2: SGHRS, YFSETQ. CDR3 region: CASSLDTTDRAFF. The CDR3 nucleotides are TGCGCCAGCAGCTTGGATACGACAGATAGGGCTTTCTTT.

The chain couples TRBV19 to TRBJ1-2; D is perhaps TRBD1 (5 bases). The germline gives CDR1 LNHDA, CDR2 SQIVND (reference sequence). This CDR3 is built from 11 residues. V was shortened by 10 bases and J by 7 bases, with 13 bases between the two germline ends. The CDR3 spells CATNAGGGYTF. The CDR3, as DNA: TGTGCCACCAATGCGGGGGGTGGCTACACCTTC.

The CDR3 reads CASSSMSQGGDSPKAFF. DNA for the CDR3: TGTGCCAGCAGCTCAATGTCCCAGGGGGGAGACAGCCCCAAAGCTTTCTTT. This sequence joins TRBV11-1 and TRBJ1-1; 7 bases align to TRBD1. The CDR3 is 17 residues long. The trim removed 4 bases at V and 9 bases at J, leaving 20 bases unmatched. CDR1 is SGHAT, CDR2 FQDESV, per germline (reference sequence).

The chain joins TRBV28 to TRBJ2-3, with TRBD2 matching 9 bases. From germline, CDR1 is MDHEN and CDR2 SYDVKM. Germline trimming cut 6 bases from V and 2 bases from J; bases unmatched to any gene: 9. The length of the CDR3 is 16 residues. Here the CDR3 DNA reads TGTGCCAGCAGGCCCGGACTAGCGAGGATCACAGATACGCAGTATTTT. It is translated as CASRPGLARITDTQYF.

The chain has TRBV29-1 and TRBJ1-2; TRBD1 aligns across 10 bases. The CDR3 covers 12 residues. Trimming cost V 7 bases and J 10 bases; bases outside gene matches: 9. CDR1 is SQVTM and CDR2 is ANQGSEA in the germline V gene. CDR3 sequence: CSAPGQGPTYTF. The CDR3 bases are TGCAGCGCACCGGGACAGGGGCCAACCTACACCTTC.

The V gene is TRBV30, the J gene TRBJ2-7; 8 bases fit TRBD1. V lost 6 bases to trimming and J lost 3 bases; unmatched junction nucleotides: 7. The CDR3 has 13 amino acids. The germline CDR1 and CDR2 sequences are GTSNPN and SVGIG (reference sequence). The CDR3 is CACPTGTGYEQYF. Written as DNA, the CDR3 is TGTGCCTGCCCCACCGGGACAGGCTACGAGCAGTACTTC.

The chain has TRBV5-8 and TRBJ2-7, with 9 bases matching TRBD1. Germline V gives CDR1 SGHTS, CDR2 YDEGEE. CDR3 length: 16 residues. With 0 bases clipped from V and 3 bases from J, the junction kept 7 bases outside the gene matches. This CDR3 is CASSLVAGQGFYEQYF. CDR3 sequence (DNA): TGTGCCAGCAGCTTGGTTGCGGGACAGGGCTTCTACGAGCAGTACTTC. The full variable domain, rest sourced from reference TRBV5-8 and TRBJ2-7, is EAGVTQSPTHLIKTRGQQATLRCSPISGHTSVYWYQQALGLGLQFLLWYDEGEERNRGNFPPRFSGRQFPNYSSELNVNALELEDSALYLCASSLVAGQGFYEQYFGPGTRLTVT.

This chain links TRBV6-6 with TRBJ2-2; no clear D. The CDR3 is made up of 15 amino acids. V was shortened by 7 bases and J by 2 bases, with 14 bases between the two germline ends. Per germline, CDR1 MNHNY and CDR2 SVGAGI (reference sequence). DNA of the CDR3: TGTGCCAGCACGGATCTGGATTTAAACACCGGGGAGCTGTTTTTT. Translation gives CASTDLDLNTGELFF.